This T cell receptor (beta chain) was captured by sequencing in a study of blood T cell repertoires in COVID-19 (dated by TCRdb to between 2020 and 2021). Background on the whole study: Samples from collaborators originated in the United States, Italy and Spain and spanned both the acute and convalescent phases of COVID-19. Where available, HLA class I and class II types were obtained from metadata supplied by the sample provider rather than from assay-based typing. A de-identified subject ID, COVID-19 status, age in years and sex were almost always included in the sample metadata. The material from the prospective study consisted of cDNA or gDNA derived from T cells, B-cell-depleted T cells, or PBMCs. The repertoires were released in a freely available public database meant as a resource for research on the immune response to SARS-CoV-2. Samples were obtained from the ongoing ImmuneRACE study (first 160 participants) and from some 1,300 subjects provided by 6 global collaborators. The dataset comprised deeply sampled blood TCRbeta repertoires from subjects exposed to, actively infected with, or recovered from COVID-19.

On the study overall, not on this receptor specifically: The amount of clinical and demographic metadata varied by source and participant and was provided uncurated.

Another Seattle source contributed samples from volunteer blood donors who had recovered from COVID-19. Collaborating institutions collected whole blood in K2EDTA tubes following their own protocols. For TCRbeta analysis, collaborator samples were shipped as frozen whole blood, as isolated PBMCs, or as DNA extracted from either sample type. TCRbeta CDR3 regions were amplified from genomic DNA using the immunoSEQ Assay, a bias-controlled multiplex PCR. The study's processing was this. Nucleated cell counts per sample were estimated from amplification of reference gene primers within the assay. To quantify the absolute abundance of each unique TCRbeta CDR3 rearrangement, sequence reads were collapsed and filtered. For each sample, productive Simpson clonality was calculated as the square root of Simpson's diversity index across productive rearrangements. The table comes from immuneACCESS by way of TCRdb, which keeps in-frame sequences with V and J called. Part of the clones is missing from these tables; in studies checked, under half for an unresolved V gene and the rest for unknown reasons. V and J calls and clone size are given by that table; D and trimming were obtained from the DNA. For this sample the table gives about 170,000 clones, of which roughly 84% were detected only once. The ten largest clones take up 0.95% to 1.5% of the sample.

As for this clone: Its antigen is still unknown. The record has no base qualities; no much larger clone is one base away.

The CDR3 contains 12 residues, cysteine and phenylalanine counted. Only the CDR3 DNA stays, 36 bases, in frame from base 1. The sequencing input was peripheral blood. The clonotype originates from a man aged 60 to 69 who had recovered from COVID-19. The chain joins TRBV12-2 to TRBJ1-1; the D segment call TRBD1 is taken from the table without a DNA check. TRBV12-2 is a documented pseudogene. Read as DNA, the sequence is TGTGCAAGTAGAGGGGGGACAGAAAAAGCTTTCTTT. It specifies CASRGGTEKAFF.